This T cell receptor delta chain was recorded in a study of gamma-delta chains in newborns, infants, children. This clone has a handful of counts. The CDR3 covers 19 residues. The V gene end was trimmed by 3 bases and the J gene end by 0 bases; junction bases not matched to a gene: 15. Germline loops: CDR1 GEAIGNYY, CDR2 EKD. TCRdb reanalysed the reads via CATT. The repertoire holds more than 9,000 delta-chain clones, under 25% seen once, with approximately 4.8% in the top ten. The TCR was taken from a child who was a newborn, infant or young child, either healthy, febrile or measles-vaccinated (not recorded which). The V gene is TRDV2, the J gene TRDJ1; 10 bases are shared with TRDD3. Sequencing was carried out using blood. The CDR3 DNA is TGTGCCTGTGACCTACTTCCCCGTACTGGGGGATCGTACACCGATAAACTCATCTTT. Its protein is CACDLLPRTGGSYTDKLIF.